The 26 T cell receptor beta chains reported below all come from one sample, sequenced in a study of cytomegalovirus exposure and HLA in healthy donors. Amplification used 60 Vbeta primers and 13 Jbeta primers. Here immunoSEQ multiplex PCR was the method, and the copy in TCRdb shows in-frame clones only, minus some. The sample yields approximately 27,000 clones, more than 55% seen once. The sequencing sample was made of PBMCs. Every receptor here comes from a male donor in good health and CMV-seropositive.

The DNA for the CDR3 is TGTGCCAGCAGCTTGGAAGGAGAGGATACGCAGTATTTT. Its protein product is CASSLEGEDTQYF. The chain recombines TRBV5-6 with TRBJ2-3; D remains ambiguous. CDR1 is SGHDT and CDR2 is YYEEEE in the germline V gene. CDR3 length: 13 residues. Trimming took off 0 bases at V and 6 bases at J, with 8 bases between the two ends.

This clone was detected only a few times. The chain combines TRBV18 with TRBJ1-4; D possibly corresponds to TRBD1 (6 bases). The germline gives CDR1 KGHSH, CDR2 LQKENI. The CDR3 is 14 amino acids. V lost 6 bases and J lost 7, with 15 bases in between. The CDR3 DNA follows: TGTGCCAGCTCCCGGTACAGGGAGGGTGAAAAACTGTTTTTT. Amino acid sequence: CASSRYREGEKLFF.

This clone was counted many times. The chain uses TRBV5-1 and TRBJ1-1; D perhaps matches TRBD1 (6 bases). The germline V gene has CDR1 SGHRS and CDR2 YFSETQ. The CDR3 consists of 12 residues. The V gene lost 4 bases and the J gene lost 5 bases, with 9 bases spanning the gap. This chain's CDR3 is CASSAGTTEAFF. The CDR3 nucleotides are TGCGCCAGCAGCGCCGGGACAACTGAAGCTTTCTTT.

This chain connects TRBV4-1 to TRBJ2-4; perhaps TRBD1 as D (6 bases). Trimming took off 2 bases at V and 3 bases at J, with 14 bases between the two ends. This CDR3 is built from 16 residues. Germline-derived CDR1 and CDR2 are MGHRA and YSYEKL. The chain's CDR3 is CASSQTRGSDKNIQYF. CDR3 coding DNA: TGCGCCAGCAGCCAAACGAGGGGGAGTGACAAAAACATTCAGTACTTC.

The chain has TRBV5-1 and TRBJ2-7; 7 positions match TRBD2. Looked up from germline, CDR1 is SGHRS and CDR2 is YFSETQ. V lost 4 bases and J lost 7; bases outside the gene matches: 14. This CDR3 contains 15 residues. CDR3 nucleotides: TGCGCCAGCAGCCCCGATCGCGGCGGGAGTGTGGAGCAGTACTTC. Translated: CASSPDRGGSVEQYF.

This clone appeared once. The chain uses TRBV6-4 and TRBJ2-3; a possible D gene is TRBD1 (5 bases). This CDR3 spans 14 amino acids. CDR1 MRHNA and CDR2 SNTAGT come from the germline V gene. Trimming removed 3 bases at V and 7 bases at J, with 14 bases between. CDR3 loop: CASSEGVDTNTQYF. CDR3 in DNA: TGTGCCAGCAGTGAAGGGGTGGATACAAATACGCAGTATTTT.

This clone showed up just once. CDR3 sequence (DNA): TGTGCCAGCAGCGTAGTGGCGGCCGAGCAGTACTTC. As protein: CASSVVAAEQYF. V and J are TRBV7-9 and TRBJ2-7; D is unresolved. Looked up from germline, CDR1 is SEHNR and CDR2 is FQNEAQ (reference sequence). The CDR3 extends over 12 amino acids. Trimming pared 5 bases from V and 6 bases from J, leaving 11 bases between.

The chain has TRBV9 and TRBJ2-7; the D gene is possibly TRBD2 (6 bases). The germline V gene has CDR1 SGDLS and CDR2 YYNGEE. This CDR3 spans 14 amino acids. V was clipped by 3 bases and J by 7 bases, with 17 bases between them. The CDR3 is CASSEAGTLGEQYF. The CDR3 DNA reads TGTGCCAGCAGCGAGGCAGGGACTCTTGGGGAGCAGTACTTC. The variable domain in full, completed from reference TRBV9 and TRBJ2-7, reads DSGVTQTPKHLITATGQRVTLRCSPRSGDLSVYWYQQSLDQGLQFLIQYYNGEERAKGNILERFSAQQFPDLHSELNLSSLELGDSALYFCASSEAGTLGEQYFGPGTRLTVT.

This chain links TRBV7-9 with TRBJ1-3; no definite D call. CDR3 length: 14 residues. Germline V lookup: CDR1 SEHNR, CDR2 FQNEAQ (reference sequence). The V end lost 1 base, the J end lost 3 bases, and 7 bases lay between the germline ends. CDR3 residues: CASSLENLGNTIYF. CDR3 sequence (DNA): TGTGCCAGCAGCTTAGAAAATCTTGGAAACACCATATATTTT.

The chain uses TRBV6-1 and TRBJ1-3; D is uncertain. Trimming cost V 7 bases and J 0 bases, with 10 bases left between them. CDR1 is MNHNS, CDR2 SASEGT, per germline. The CDR3 spans 14 residues. This CDR3 is CASIQARSGNTIYF. The CDR3 DNA is TGTGCCAGCATCCAAGCCCGCTCTGGAAACACCATATATTTT.

The chain employs TRBV4-1 and TRBJ1-5; D might be TRBD1 (6 bases). Per germline, CDR1 MGHRA and CDR2 YSYEKL. This CDR3 is built from 13 residues. V lost 1 base, J lost 5 bases, and 6 bases lay in between. The CDR3 DNA reads TGCGCCAGCAGCCAAGCAGGGGATCAGCCCCAGCATTTT. Protein sequence: CASSQAGDQPQHF.

The chain employs TRBV5-1 and TRBJ2-3, with 11 bases aligning to TRBD1. J was trimmed by 6 bases and V by 3 bases; bases with no gene match: 6. The CDR3 length is 15 residues. Per germline, CDR1 SGHRS and CDR2 YFSETQ. CDR3 region: CASSSGQGAMDTQYF. Written as DNA, the CDR3 is TGCGCCAGCAGCTCCGGACAGGGGGCTATGGATACGCAGTATTTT.

This clone was observed a handful of times. This CDR3 reads CASLIGQVNTEAFF. As DNA, the CDR3 is TGTGCCAGCCTTATTGGACAGGTGAACACTGAAGCTTTCTTT. V is TRBV6-5 and J is TRBJ1-1; 7 bases agree with TRBD1. This CDR3 is 14 amino acids long. Germline values: CDR1 MNHEY, CDR2 SVGAGI. Trimming at V came to 8 bases and at J to 0 bases, leaving 6 bases not matched to a gene.

The chain joins TRBV9 to TRBJ2-2, with a weak D call TRBD2 (5 bases). V lost 0 bases and J 9 bases, leaving 9 bases between the germline ends. Germline CDR1 reads SGDLS; CDR2 reads YYNGEE. The CDR3 totals 13 residues. CDR3 bases: TGTGCCAGCAGCGTAGCTGACGGGAGGGAGCTGTTTTTT. Encoded protein: CASSVADGRELFF.

The chain recombines TRBV14 with TRBJ1-1; TRBD1 agrees at 7 bases. The length of the CDR3 is 15 residues. V lost 1 base to trimming and J lost 0 bases; unmatched junction nucleotides: 2. Germline V gives CDR1 SGHDN, CDR2 FVKESK. For the CDR3, the DNA is TGTGCCAGCAGCCAAGCAGGGGGGATGAACACTGAAGCTTTCTTT. It is translated as CASSQAGGMNTEAFF.

This chain joins TRBV2 and TRBJ2-7; 9 bases agree with TRBD1. Trimming at V came to 6 bases and at J to 2 bases, leaving 5 bases not matched to a gene. This CDR3 is 14 amino acids long. Germline CDR1 SNHLY, CDR2 FYNNEI. CDR3 coding DNA: TGTGCCAGCAGAACCGGGACAGGGCCCTACGAGCAGTACTTC. Translating it yields CASRTGTGPYEQYF.

The V gene is TRBV7-3, the J gene TRBJ2-1, with TRBD2 as a possible D gene (5 bases). Trimming took off 4 bases at V and 6 bases at J, with 13 bases between the two ends. The CDR3 is made up of 14 amino acids. CDR1 and CDR2 (germline): SGHTA, FQGTGA. The CDR3 sequence: CASSSPGYLNEQFF. The CDR3 DNA follows: TGTGCCAGCAGCTCTCCGGGGTACCTCAATGAGCAGTTCTTC. Using reference TRBV7-3 and TRBJ2-1 for the parts outside the CDR3, the full variable domain is GAGVSQTPSNKVTEKGKYVELRCDPISGHTALYWYRQSLGQGPEFLIYFQGTGAADDSGLPNDRFFAVRPEGSVSTLKIQRTERGDSAVYLCASSSPGYLNEQFFGPGTRLTVL.

The chain joins TRBV7-9 to TRBJ2-5, with 10 bases identical to TRBD2. TRBJ2-7 matches the DNA end more closely, so the J call is doubtful. The length of the CDR3 is 15 residues. From germline, CDR1 is SEHNR and CDR2 FQNEAQ (reference sequence). The CDR3 spells CASSSNSGRAGEQYF. The CDR3 bases are TGTGCCAGCAGCTCGAACAGCGGGAGGGCCGGCGAGCAGTACTTC.

The rearrangement uses TRBV7-8 and TRBJ2-1; the match to TRBD2 covers 12 bases. The CDR3 totals 18 residues. V was clipped by 1 base and J by 5 bases; unmatched bases: 9. Germline-derived CDR1 and CDR2 are SGHVS and FQNEAQ. The CDR3 here is CASSLGILAGGPNNEQFF. CDR3 DNA sequence: TGTGCCAGCAGCTTAGGTATACTAGCGGGGGGTCCCAACAATGAGCAGTTCTTC.

V is TRBV7-6 and J is TRBJ1-4, with TRBD1 matching 7 bases. J was trimmed by 0 bases and V by 4 bases; bases with no gene match: 2. The CDR3 spans 15 residues. Germline CDR1 reads SGHVS; CDR2 reads FNYEAQ. Here the CDR3 reads CASSSGQATNEKLFF. In nucleotides, the CDR3 is TGTGCCAGCAGCTCCGGACAGGCAACTAATGAAAAACTGTTTTTT.

The chain uses TRBV2 and TRBJ2-2; TRBD2 aligns across 10 bases. CDR3 length: 16 residues. Trimming cost V 5 bases and J 3 bases; bases outside gene matches: 6. Germline V gene data show CDR1 as SNHLY and CDR2 as FYNNEI. The CDR3 DNA reads TGTGCCAGCAGTTTCAGCGGGGGGGCCTACACCGGGGAGCTGTTTTTT. Its translation is CASSFSGGAYTGELFF. Full variable domain (outside the CDR3, taken from reference TRBV2 and TRBJ2-2): EPEVTQTPSHQVTQMGQEVILRCVPISNHLYFYWYRQILGQKVEFLVSFYNNEISEKSEIFDDQFSVERPDGSNFTLKIRSTKLEDSAMYFCASSFSGGAYTGELFFGEGSRLTVL.

The sample holds one count of this clone. The V call is TRBV6-6, the J call TRBJ2-1, with D possibly matching TRBD2 (7 bases). The germline gives CDR1 MNHNY, CDR2 SVGAGI (reference sequence). This CDR3 region has 14 residues. CDR3 protein: CTIAAGASYNEQFF. The DNA for the CDR3 is TGTACCATAGCGGCGGGGGCTTCCTACAATGAGCAGTTCTTC.

This clone was recorded a few times. One end of the junction fails to match germline, which may point to a read error. This rearrangement joins TRBV6-5 to TRBJ2-1, with no clear D. Germline CDR1 is MNHEY and CDR2 is SVGAGI. The length of the CDR3 is 15 residues. CDR3 in amino acids: CASTYVQTGYNAQFF. In DNA, the CDR3 is TGTGCCAGCACTTACGTCCAGACTGGTTACAATGCGCAGTTCTTC.

The chain couples TRBV9 to TRBJ1-2; 10 bases agree with TRBD1. Germline V CDR1 and CDR2: SGDLS, YYNGEE. J was trimmed by 2 bases and V by 4 bases; bases with no gene match: 11. The CDR3 is made up of 17 amino acids. The CDR3 DNA reads as TGTGCCAGCAGCCCCCGACAGGGGGCGTCCACAAACTATGGCTACACCTTC. It yields the protein CASSPRQGASTNYGYTF.

This sequence joins TRBV10-2 and TRBJ2-3, with D perhaps TRBD2 (5 bases). This CDR3 region has 14 residues. V gave up 0 bases and J gave up 6 bases, with 10 bases separating them. The germline gives CDR1 WSHSY, CDR2 SAAADI. This CDR3 is CASSESSRRDTQYF. The CDR3 coding sequence is TGCGCCAGCAGTGAGTCGAGTCGGAGGGATACGCAGTATTTT.

This clone has more than one count but fewer than ten. The chain links TRBV5-1 to TRBJ2-7, with 7 bases lining up with TRBD1. Germline assignment: CDR1 SGHRS and CDR2 YFSETQ. The CDR3 is made up of 15 amino acids. V shed 2 bases and J 3 bases; nucleotides not matched to a gene: 8. CDR3: CASSLNGRDSYEQYF. Here the CDR3 DNA reads TGCGCCAGCAGCTTAAACGGCCGGGACAGCTACGAGCAGTACTTC.